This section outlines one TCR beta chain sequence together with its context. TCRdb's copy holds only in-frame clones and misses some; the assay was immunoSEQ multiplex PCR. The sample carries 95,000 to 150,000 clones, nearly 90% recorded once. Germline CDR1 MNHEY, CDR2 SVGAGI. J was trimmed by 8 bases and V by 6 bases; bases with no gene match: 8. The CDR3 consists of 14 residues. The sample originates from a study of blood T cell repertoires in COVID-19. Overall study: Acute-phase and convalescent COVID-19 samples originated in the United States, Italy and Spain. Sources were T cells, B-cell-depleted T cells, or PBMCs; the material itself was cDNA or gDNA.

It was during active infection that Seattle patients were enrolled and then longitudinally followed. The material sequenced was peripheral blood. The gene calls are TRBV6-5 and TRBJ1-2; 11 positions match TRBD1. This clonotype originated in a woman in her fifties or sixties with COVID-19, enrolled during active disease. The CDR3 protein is CASSADRGREGYTF. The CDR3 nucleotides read TGTGCCAGCAGCGCGGACAGGGGGCGAGAAGGCTACACCTTC.